This TCR beta chain was captured in a study of Ad26.COV2.S vaccination and SARS-CoV-2 variants. Germline CDR1 reads SGHTA; CDR2 reads FQGTGA. V lost 5 bases and J 2 bases, leaving 14 bases between the germline ends. CDR3 length equals 15 residues. Regarding the study as a whole: Ad26.COV2.S recipients had broader spike-specific TCRs (P = 0.0014).

Treatment here: around 19 received Ad26.COV2.S at low or high dose, single or two shots; 5 received placebo; per-sample allocation not given. Specimen acquisition occurred on day 63 following the initial vaccine or placebo injection. Vaccination used an Ad26 vector expressing Wuhan-strain SARS-CoV-2 spike. To note about this clone: No antigen is known for it.

TCRdb's copy holds only in-frame clones and misses some; the assay was immunoSEQ multiplex PCR. Counted here are some 340,000 clones, around 85% occurring once; the ten biggest clones make up 2% to 2.5%. This chain connects TRBV7-3 to TRBJ2-3; D ambiguous. This clonotype was obtained from a person aged 18 to 59 who received the Ad26.COV2.S COVID-19 vaccine or a placebo. Material: peripheral blood, obtained in a trial of Ad26.COV2.S vaccine versus placebo. CDR3 loop: CASSRIGGNTDTQYF. The CDR3 DNA sequence: TGTGCCAGCAGCCGAATAGGCGGAAACACAGATACGCAGTATTTT.